The sequence of this T cell receptor beta chain was determined in a study of cytomegalovirus exposure and HLA in healthy donors. Notes on the study in general: The authors confirmed in vitro that a few CMV-associated chains were specific for CMV antigens. Associated with cytomegalovirus, according to the listing, were 150 to 200 TCR beta chains. Reportedly, cytomegalovirus status was diagnosed with high sensitivity and specificity.

Measured with immunoSEQ multiplex PCR; TCRdb has only the in-frame clones, and not every one. The table records about 120,000 clones, roughly 90% of them present only once. Details on this clone: Its antigen is not known.

The donors were members of the validation cohort, which comprised 120 subjects and was separate from the first cohort of 666 subjects. V dropped 7 bases and J dropped 3; count of bases not matched to a gene: 9. The CDR3 covers 16 residues. Germline V CDR1 and CDR2: LNHDA, SQIVND (reference sequence). The clonotype was recovered from a woman between 18 and 29 years old in good health and CMV-seronegative. The chain recombines TRBV19 with TRBJ2-2; 9 bases fit TRBD2. Sequenced: PBMCs. Here the CDR3 DNA reads TGTGCCAGTACCTTCCTCAGCGGGAGGTACACCGGGGAGCTGTTTTTT. As protein: CASTFLSGRYTGELFF.